The entry below gives a single T cell receptor beta chain sequence along with its context. Antigen unknown. The method was immunoSEQ multiplex PCR; TCRdb's version includes in-frame clones alone and lacks a portion of them. The sample lists hundreds of thousands of clones; roughly 90% were seen once. The entry originates in a study of Ad26.COV2.S vaccination and SARS-CoV-2 variants. Study-level background: Donor allocation was to the COV1001 Ad26.COV2.S trial arm. Into the muscle, Ad26.COV2.S was dosed once or twice, 56 days apart.

Germline assignment: CDR1 SGHTA and CDR2 FQGNSA. The CDR3 contains 14 residues. Trimming stripped 3 bases from V and 3 bases from J, with 12 bases between. Treatment described: some 20 received Ad26.COV2.S at low or high dose, single or two shots; 5 received placebo; per-sample allocation not given. Specimens were obtained on day 63 following the first vaccine or placebo injection. In Boston, the donor was an adult between 18-55 years of age. Study-level points and caveats: It was vaccine recipients, not placebo recipients, who had the higher spike-specific TCR breadth.

The sequence came from a person between 18 and 59 years old who received the Ad26.COV2.S COVID-19 vaccine or a placebo. The material sequenced was peripheral blood, taken in a trial of Ad26.COV2.S vaccine versus placebo. The J gene is TRBJ2-7, the V gene TRBV7-2, with a possible D match to TRBD1 (5 bases). CDR3 residues: CASSFGAEYYEQYF. CDR3 bases: TGTGCCAGCAGCTTTGGGGCAGAATACTACGAGCAGTACTTC.